This TCR beta chain was recovered during a study of blood T cell repertoires in COVID-19. Germline trimming cut 6 bases from V and 5 bases from J; bases unmatched to any gene: 8. The V gene's germline CDR1 is MGHRA and CDR2 YSYEKL. CDR3 length equals 17 residues. The assay was immunoSEQ multiplex PCR, and TCRdb's table has in-frame clones only and misses some. The sample shows just over 350,000 clones, about 90% of them seen only once. Sequencing input: PBMCs or T cells enriched from blood (not recorded which). The chain links TRBV4-1 to TRBJ2-1; 15 bases are a match to TRBD2. This sequence was found in a woman aged 25 to 39 who had recovered from COVID-19. Here the CDR3 reads CASSPPGTSGRHNEQFF. Here the CDR3 DNA reads TGCGCCAGCAGTCCTCCCGGGACTAGCGGGAGGCACAATGAGCAGTTCTTC.